The 8 T cell receptor beta chains below were found in one sample sequenced in a study of blood T cell repertoires in COVID-19. Libraries were prepared by immunoSEQ multiplex PCR; TCRdb keeps only in-frame clonotypes and omits some of them. The sample records around 72,000 clones, approximately 82% being singletons. The specimen was peripheral blood. The receptors shown here come from an elderly woman with acute or convalescent COVID-19.

The chain is built from TRBV19 and TRBJ2-3, with a tentative D call TRBD1 (5 bases). The V gene lost 7 bases and the J gene lost 6 bases, with 23 bases spanning the gap. CDR1 and CDR2 from the germline V gene are LNHDA and SQIVND (reference sequence). The CDR3 is 16 amino acids. The CDR3 region has the DNA TGTGCCAGTACCTTAGGATTGCGTGGGGCAGCGGATACGCAGTATTTT. This sequence encodes CASTLGLRGAADTQYF.

J is TRBJ1-2 and V is TRBV19; TRBD1 matches at 8 bases. With 6 bases clipped from V and 5 bases from J, the junction kept 8 bases outside the gene matches. Germline assignment: CDR1 LNHDA and CDR2 SQIVND (reference sequence). There are 14 residues in the CDR3. The CDR3 is CASSAHRGNYGYTF. In nucleotides, the CDR3 is TGTGCCAGTAGCGCCCACAGGGGGAATTATGGCTACACCTTC.

The chain joins TRBV11-2 to TRBJ1-2, with a tentative D call TRBD1 (6 bases). The V and J ends lost 5 bases and 2 bases respectively, with 9 bases between them. The CDR3 runs to 13 residues. Germline V lookup: CDR1 SGHAT, CDR2 FQNNGV. CDR3 nucleotide sequence: TGTGCCAGCAGCCCGACAGGCAACTATGGCTACACCTTC. Translated: CASSPTGNYGYTF.

The rearrangement uses TRBV12-3 or TRBV12-4 and TRBJ2-3; 11 bases agree with TRBD2. J gave up 5 bases and V 5 bases, and 0 bases lay outside the gene matches. This CDR3 comprises 13 residues. The CDR3: CASSGLAGDTQYF. CDR3 in DNA: TGTGCCAGCAGTGGACTAGCGGGAGATACGCAGTATTTT.

The chain carries TRBV3-1 (or the pseudogene TRBV3-2) and TRBJ2-3; TRBD2 matches 12 bases. The CDR3 has 16 amino acids. The V and J ends lost 6 bases and 1 base, in that order; junction bases with no gene match: 5. Germline lookup yields CDR1 LGHDT and CDR2 YNNKEL (reference sequence). CDR3 DNA: TGTGCCAGCAGTTCCAGACTAGCGGGGGGCACAGATACGCAGTATTTT. Its translation: CASSSRLAGGTDTQYF.

The J gene is TRBJ1-1, the V gene TRBV24-1; D not certain. Germline values: CDR1 KGHDR, CDR2 SFDVKD. CDR3 size: 13 residues. Trimming took 4 bases from V and 1 from J, leaving 6 bases between them. CDR3 coding DNA: TGTGCCACCAGTGAGCGTAGGAACACTGAAGCTTTCTTT. Its translation is CATSERRNTEAFF.

The CDR3 region is CAWNRRTGNYEKLFF. CDR3 coding DNA: TGTGCCTGGAATAGAAGGACAGGGAATTATGAAAAACTGTTTTTT. The chain employs TRBV30 and TRBJ1-4, with 8 bases matching TRBD1. Germline-derived CDR1 and CDR2 are GTSNPN and SVGIG (reference sequence). J lost 6 bases, V lost 4 bases, and 10 bases had no gene match. CDR3 length: 15 amino acids.

This chain connects TRBV9 to TRBJ2-2; 7 nucleotides match TRBD1. Trimming at V came to 0 bases and at J to 0 bases, leaving 8 bases not matched to a gene. Per germline, CDR1 SGDLS and CDR2 YYNGEE. This CDR3 is built from 18 residues. The CDR3 nucleotides read TGTGCCAGCAGCGTAGCCATAATAGGGGGCGCGAACACCGGGGAGCTGTTTTTT. Amino acid sequence: CASSVAIIGGANTGELFF.